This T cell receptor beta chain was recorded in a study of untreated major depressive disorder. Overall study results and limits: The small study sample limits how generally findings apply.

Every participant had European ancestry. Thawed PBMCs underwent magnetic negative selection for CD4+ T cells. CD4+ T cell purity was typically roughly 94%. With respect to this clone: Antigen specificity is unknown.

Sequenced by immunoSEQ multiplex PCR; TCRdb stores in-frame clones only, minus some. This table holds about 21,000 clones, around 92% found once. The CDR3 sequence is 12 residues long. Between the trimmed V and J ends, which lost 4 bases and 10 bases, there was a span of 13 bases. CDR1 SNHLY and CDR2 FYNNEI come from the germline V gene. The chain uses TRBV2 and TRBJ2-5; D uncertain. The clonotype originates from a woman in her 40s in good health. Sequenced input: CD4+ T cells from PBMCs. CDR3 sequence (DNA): TGTGCCAGCAGTGGAGACGTAGAGCTCCAGTACTTC. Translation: CASSGDVELQYF.